This T cell receptor (beta chain) was obtained from a study of breast tumors, draining lymph nodes, adjacent tissues. TCRdb reprocessed the multiplex PCR reads with MiXCR, giving one entry per CDR3 protein. This sample carries some 140,000 distinct CDR3 sequences, 20% to 25% of them seen once, and the ten largest clones take approximately 2.7%. General study results and limits: Compared with basal-like, luminal-like tumors shared significantly more repertoire with nontumor tissue. Tumors had less TCR diversity than lymph nodes, more than nontumor tissue. The lymph node origin of tumor T cells was framed as consistent with a hypothesis, not demonstrated.

Trimming removed 4 bases from V and 0 bases from J; junction bases left unmatched: 7. This CDR3 has 18 residues. CDR1 and CDR2 (germline): MNHEY, SVGEGT. This clonotype has at least ten counts. The target antigen is unknown. Samples came from axillary lymph nodes draining the breast cancer. The V gene is TRBV6-2 or TRBV6-3, the J gene TRBJ2-2; the match to TRBD2 covers 11 bases. The receptor's source is a female donor with breast cancer. Some clones in this sample may be carry-over from other donors' samples. The specimen sequenced was axillary lymph node tissue. CDR3 in amino acids: CASSSPRLAGSNTGELFF. The DNA of the CDR3 is TGTGCCAGCAGTTCTCCAAGACTAGCGGGATCGAACACCGGGGAGCTGTTTTTT.